These 25 T cell receptor beta chains came from one sample sequenced in a study of a mutant IDH1 vaccine in newly diagnosed glioma. Time point defined: week 35, safety follow-up. All doses held 300 ug of mutant IDH1 20-mer peptide, with topical imiquimod. Their recognized antigens are unknown. Sequenced by immunoSEQ multiplex PCR; TCRdb stores in-frame clones only, minus some. The top ten clones hold more than 10% of a sample with under 60,000 clones, approximately 80% of them seen once. The sequenced sample was PBMCs, obtained from a glioma patient whose treatment included an IDH1 peptide vaccine. The receptor set was obtained from a man aged 35 to 55 with glioma.

V is TRBV9 and J is TRBJ2-3; the D gene could be TRBD1 or TRBD2 (5 bases each). Trimming shortened V by 4 bases and J by 5 bases, and 17 bases separated the two germline ends. The CDR3 extends over 15 amino acids. Germline V CDR1 and CDR2: SGDLS, YYNGEE. The CDR3 sequence: CASSPRGHGEDTQYF. CDR3 DNA sequence: TGTGCCAGCAGCCCAAGGGGCCACGGGGAAGATACGCAGTATTTT.

This chain connects TRBV10-1 to TRBJ2-2, with D possibly being TRBD1 or TRBD2 (5 bases each). Trimming stripped 6 bases from V and 5 bases from J, with 13 bases between. CDR1 and CDR2 from the germline V gene are WNHNN and SYGVQD (reference sequence). The CDR3 sequence is 14 residues long. CDR3 in amino acids: CASRAAGGTGELFF. The CDR3 nucleotides read TGCGCCAGCAGGGCGGCTGGGGGAACCGGGGAGCTGTTTTTT.

The rearrangement links TRBV5-6 to TRBJ2-2; 9 nucleotides line up with TRBD1. The CDR3 sequence is 19 residues long. Germline V gene data show CDR1 as SGHDT and CDR2 as YYEEEE. Losses at the gene ends were 0 bases for V and 5 bases for J; bases not matched to a gene: 14. The CDR3 nucleotides are TGTGCCAGCAGCTTGGAGTTGGGGCGAGACAGGGGGATTACCGGGGAGCTGTTTTTT. Translated, it gives CASSLELGRDRGITGELFF. Full variable domain (rest looked up from reference TRBV5-6 and TRBJ2-2): DAGVTQSPTHLIKTRGQQVTLRCSPKSGHDTVSWYQQALGQGPQFIFQYYEEEERQRGNFPDRFSGHQFPNYSSELNVNALLLGDSALYLCASSLELGRDRGITGELFFGEGSRLTVL.

This chain joins TRBV10-3 and TRBJ2-7; 9 bases map to TRBD1. The CDR3 sequence is 15 residues long. The germline V gene has CDR1 ENHRY and CDR2 SYGVKD. V trimming: 2 bases; J trimming: 3 bases; junction bases outside the gene matches: 5. As DNA, the CDR3 is TGTGCCATCAGTGAGGCCGGACAGGGGAACTACGAGCAGTACTTC. It yields the protein CAISEAGQGNYEQYF.

This clone was detected a few times. The chain uses TRBV5-6 and TRBJ1-5; a weak D match, TRBD1 (5 bases). The germline gives CDR1 SGHDT, CDR2 YYEEEE. This CDR3 has 18 amino acids. V gave up 1 base and J gave up 4 bases, with 21 bases separating them. The CDR3 DNA reads as TGTGCCAGCAGCTTGTGGGGGGAGTACAGTGGAGAAAATCAGCCCCAGCATTTT. Encoded protein: CASSLWGEYSGENQPQHF.

The chain couples TRBV6-1 to TRBJ1-4; D is uncertain. The CDR3 has 11 amino acids. Germline CDR1 reads MNHNS; CDR2 reads SASEGT. Trimming took 1 base from V and 8 from J, leaving 2 bases between them. The CDR3 DNA follows: TGTGCCAGCAGTGAAGGAGAAAAACTGTTTTTT. It specifies CASSEGEKLFF.

The chain links TRBV15 to TRBJ2-3; 8 positions agree with TRBD2. This CDR3 spans 16 amino acids. Germline CDR1 reads LNHNV; CDR2 reads YYDKDF (reference sequence). V lost 3 bases and J lost 4; bases outside the gene matches: 9. As DNA, the CDR3 is TGTGCCACCAGCAGCAGAGCGGGAGTGGCTTCAGATACGCAGTATTTT. Protein: CATSSRAGVASDTQYF.

The chain joins TRBV5-1 to TRBJ2-1, with D tentatively TRBD1 or TRBD2 (5 bases each). The CDR3 has 16 amino acids. Germline CDR1 and CDR2: SGHRS and YFSETQ. The V gene lost 3 bases and the J gene lost 9 bases, with 22 bases spanning the gap. This CDR3 is CASSWQSGRLPGEQFF. The CDR3 nucleotides are TGCGCCAGCAGCTGGCAATCGGGACGCCTCCCAGGTGAGCAGTTCTTC.

This chain links TRBV6-1 with TRBJ1-1; a weak D match, TRBD1 (5 bases). The CDR3 length is 13 residues. Trimming stripped 8 bases from V and 5 bases from J, with 15 bases between. CDR1 and CDR2 (germline): MNHNS, SASEGT. The CDR3 sequence: CASGTEVGTEAFF. CDR3 sequence (DNA): TGTGCCAGCGGGACGGAGGTGGGGACTGAAGCTTTCTTT.

The V gene is TRBV5-1, the J gene TRBJ1-1, with a weak D call TRBD1 (6 bases). CDR1 is SGHRS, CDR2 YFSETQ, per germline. The CDR3 has 14 amino acids. V was clipped by 2 bases and J by 1 base, with 9 bases between them. The chain's CDR3 is CASSFGGANTEAFF. The CDR3 DNA is TGCGCCAGCAGCTTTGGGGGGGCGAACACTGAAGCTTTCTTT.

This clone was found once. This chain joins TRBV15 and TRBJ2-4; TRBD2 is a possible D gene (6 bases). V dropped 4 bases and J dropped 1 base, with 20 bases sitting between them. Germline lookup yields CDR1 LNHNV and CDR2 YYDKDF (reference sequence). The CDR3 contains 18 residues. CDR3 in amino acids: CATSIGSGARVAKNIQYF. CDR3 in DNA: TGTGCCACCAGCATCGGTTCGGGAGCGAGGGTTGCCAAAAACATTCAGTACTTC.

This chain uses TRBV12-5 with TRBJ1-1; D gene ambiguous. CDR3 size: 12 residues. Germline V CDR1 and CDR2: LGHNT, FRNRAP. The germline V and J ends were trimmed by 0 bases and 4 bases, with 3 bases remaining between them. CDR3 DNA: TGTGCTAGTGGTTTGGTCGGCACTGAAGCTTTCTTT. Translating it yields CASGLVGTEAFF.

The chain carries TRBV2 and TRBJ2-5; D possibly corresponds to TRBD1 (5 bases). The CDR3 runs to 14 residues. The V gene's germline CDR1 is SNHLY and CDR2 FYNNEI. V shed 8 bases and J shed 4 bases, with 17 bases lying between them. The CDR3, as DNA: TGTGCCAGCGTGGATTCGGTTGGGGCAGAGACCCAGTACTTC. It translates to CASVDSVGAETQYF.

CDR3 residues: CASSLDPLAGATDTQYF. The CDR3 DNA sequence: TGTGCCAGCAGCTTAGATCCCCTAGCGGGAGCCACAGATACGCAGTATTTT. The chain joins TRBV11-2 to TRBJ2-3, with 10 bases identical to TRBD2. Germline CDR1 and CDR2: SGHAT and FQNNGV. The CDR3 loop spans 17 amino acids. Losses at the gene ends were 0 bases for V and 2 bases for J; bases not matched to a gene: 5.

CDR3 residues: CASTKRDRLSGANVLTF. In DNA, the CDR3 is TGTGCCAGTACTAAGAGGGACAGGCTCTCTGGGGCCAACGTCCTGACTTTC. The J gene is TRBJ2-6, the V gene TRBV19; TRBD1 matches at 8 bases. Per the germline V gene, CDR1 is LNHDA and CDR2 is SQIVND (reference sequence). The CDR3 is 17 residues long. Trimming took 7 bases from V and 0 from J; bases not matched to a gene: 8.

This chain links TRBV7-2 with TRBJ2-1; D is unclear. Trimming took 1 base from V and 0 from J, leaving 7 bases between them. CDR1 is SGHTA, CDR2 FQGNSA, per germline. The CDR3 consists of 15 residues. As DNA, the CDR3 is TGTGCCAGCAGCTTAGGGCCCCGCTCCTACAATGAGCAGTTCTTC. Translating gives CASSLGPRSYNEQFF.

The chain couples TRBV19 to TRBJ1-1; D may be TRBD1 (6 bases). Germline assignment: CDR1 LNHDA and CDR2 SQIVND (reference sequence). V gave up 4 bases and J gave up 3 bases, with 18 bases separating them. The CDR3 has 16 amino acids. The CDR3 sequence: CASSTPRGLMDTEAFF. CDR3 DNA: TGTGCCAGTAGTACCCCCAGGGGCTTGATGGACACTGAAGCTTTCTTT.

This chain uses TRBV5-1 with TRBJ2-5; D remains ambiguous. Germline V gives CDR1 SGHRS, CDR2 YFSETQ. V lost 2 bases and J lost 2, with 10 bases in between. CDR3 length: 14 residues. For the CDR3, the DNA is TGCGCCAGCAGCTTTAATGAACAGCAAGAGACCCAGTACTTC. This codes for CASSFNEQQETQYF.

This clone has only one observation. V is TRBV29-1 and J is TRBJ1-4; 7 positions match TRBD1. Germline CDR1 and CDR2: SQVTM and ANQGSEA. The length of the CDR3 is 15 residues. Trimming removed 4 bases from V and 10 bases from J; junction bases left unmatched: 15. As DNA, the CDR3 is TGCAGCGTTGGGGTCCAAGGGGGCCAACGAGGAAAACTGTTTTTT. It codes for CSVGVQGGQRGKLFF.

This chain joins TRBV4-1 and TRBJ2-1, with TRBD2 matching over 10 bases. Trimming cost V 3 bases and J 9 bases; bases outside gene matches: 5. CDR3 length equals 14 residues. CDR1 is MGHRA, CDR2 YSYEKL, per germline. CDR3 nucleotides: TGCGCCAGCAGCCAGCTAGCGGGAGTTGGTGAGCAGTTCTTC. It yields the protein CASSQLAGVGEQFF.

The chain recombines TRBV5-6 with TRBJ2-4; no firm D call. Trimming left V 3 bases short and J 4 bases short, with 8 bases between. Germline assignment: CDR1 SGHDT and CDR2 YYEEEE. This CDR3 has 13 amino acids. In DNA form, the CDR3 reads TGTGCCAGCAGCTGGGCAGCGAAAAACATTCAGTACTTC. Translation: CASSWAAKNIQYF.

This clone was picked up a small number of times. The chain couples TRBV2 to TRBJ1-1; D is unresolved. V was trimmed by 0 bases and J by 6 bases, leaving 17 bases between them. The CDR3 has 16 amino acids. Germline V gene lookup returns CDR1 SNHLY and CDR2 FYNNEI. CDR3 loop: CASSEAQVRVGAEAFF. CDR3 DNA sequence: TGTGCCAGCAGTGAAGCGCAAGTTAGGGTCGGCGCTGAAGCTTTCTTT.

CDR3 nucleotide sequence: TGTGCCAGCAGTTCGACGGGAGGGAGGATGGGGGAAAGCTACACCTTC. Translated: CASSSTGGRMGESYTF. The V call is TRBV11-3, the J call TRBJ1-2; tentative D call: TRBD1 (5 bases). With 6 bases removed from V and 9 bases from J, the gap between germline ends came to 26 bases. The germline gives CDR1 SGHNT, CDR2 YENEEA. This CDR3 is built from 16 residues.

The count of this clone is one. CDR3 amino acids: CASSEQGANNSPLHF. In DNA, the CDR3 is TGTGCCAGCAGTGAACAGGGGGCGAATAATTCACCCCTCCACTTT. This chain links TRBV2 with TRBJ1-6; 8 positions agree with TRBD1. The CDR3 sequence is 15 residues long. Per the germline V gene, CDR1 is SNHLY and CDR2 is FYNNEI. Germline trimming cut 2 bases from V and 5 bases from J; bases unmatched to any gene: 2.

V gene TRBV10-3 combines with J gene TRBJ1-1; D unclear. V was cut by 3 bases and J by 5 bases, with 13 bases left in between. The length of the CDR3 is 14 residues. In germline, CDR1 is ENHRY, CDR2 SYGVKD. The CDR3 DNA is TGTGCCATCAGTGACGGACCCCCGGGGACTGAAGCTTTCTTT. Translation: CAISDGPPGTEAFF.